This TCR beta chain was sequenced during a study of identical twins. TCRdb itself ran the 5' RACE reads through MiXCR, one entry per CDR3 protein. The sample lists 600,000 to 800,000 distinct CDR3 sequences; about 20% were seen once. The same data also went into a second study, on T cells expressing NK-cell markers.

The specimen was PBMCs. The receptor was isolated from a young woman in good health.

CDR3 loop: CASSGDRKDTQYF. CDR3 sequence (DNA): TGTGCCAGCAGCGGGGATCGGAAGGATACGCAGTATTTT. The chain recombines TRBV6-1 with TRBJ2-3, with D possibly matching TRBD2 (5 bases). Germline lookup yields CDR1 MNHNS and CDR2 SASEGT. The V end lost 6 bases, the J end lost 6 bases, and 13 bases lay between the germline ends. This CDR3 spans 13 amino acids.